This T cell receptor beta chain emerged from a study of read filtering for tumor transcriptome and immune sequencing (dated by TCRdb to 2019 to 2021). Notes on the research overall: Of the patients in the cohort, approximately 17 were male and around 14 were female, and their mean age was about 69 years, with a range of about 45 to 85. By revised international staging, about 8 patients were R-ISS I, 16 were R-ISS II and about 7 were R-ISS III. After DNase treatment, whole-transcriptome libraries were prepared with the TruSeq RNA Access Library Prep Kit. Per sample, about 3.5 to 11 million TCR-region mapped reads were obtained with IR-seq, compared with only roughly 80 to 1273 with RNA-seq. TCR repertoires obtained by targeted immune repertoire sequencing and by bulk whole-transcriptome sequencing performed on the same bone marrow samples were compared. One main goal was a read-filtering strategy for immune repertoire data, in particular deciding whether clonotypes backed by only one read should be removed.

Broader findings and caveats from the paper: Clonotypes were captured by IR-seq at much higher depth and more reliably than by RNA-seq, and smaller IR-seq throughput was sufficient for identification of most shared clonotypes. In IR-seq, around 80% of clonotypes but 3% to 4.5% of total reads were represented by single-read clonotypes, whereas in RNA-seq, around 73% of clonotypes and around 45% of reads were represented by single-read clonotypes. Rather than purified T cells, the sorted CD138-negative fraction was a mixed bone marrow immune population. When single-read clonotypes were removed, the proportions of shared clonotypes in IR-seq and RNA-seq correlated more strongly.

To note about this clonotype: No cognate antigen has been identified for it. No base quality values were provided; no much bigger clone lies one nucleotide off.

TCR libraries were built from 400 ng RNA with the Immunoverse kit, using molecular barcoded adaptors covering alpha/delta and beta/gamma chains. TCR library preparation used the same RNA that went into transcriptome sequencing. Sequencing of TCR libraries was carried out on an Illumina HiSeq 4000 with 2 x 150 cycles. For the original study's pipeline: With MiXCR, TCR reads were aligned to human V, D, J and C references and assembled into CDR3 clonotypes, with quality filtering and error correction included. Clonotype counts and gene usage diversity were analyzed with the tcR package in R. For inspection of raw mapping reads, RNA-seq reads were mapped by STAR aligner version 2.5.3a onto GRCh37 of the human genome. To test the effect of sequencing depth on detected clonotypes, IR-seq fastq files were randomly downsampled using Seqtk 1.3. In TCRdb, the public reads were trimmed at Q25 with fastp and aligned with MiXCR, with productive beta chains retained. Entries that share a CDR3 protein sequence are merged under the most common genes and DNA. TCRdb's processing, not the study's, gives the V and J calls here. The sample yields about 46,000 distinct CDR3 sequences; 15% to 20% were counted once. Roughly two fifths of the sample is held by the ten biggest clonotypes.

Each patient had bone marrow sampled at the time of active disease. Isolation of bone marrow mononuclear cells was performed by Ficoll-Hypaque density gradient centrifugation. Myeloma plasma cells were removed and CD138-negative cells were collected by negative selection after labeling with CD138 magnetic microbeads on a MACS separator. Flow cytometry with CD138 antibodies on an Attune NxT was used to check how pure the isolated cells were. Total RNA was extracted using TRIzol reagent and was quantified on a NanoDrop spectrophotometer. For each patient, the CD138-negative bone marrow sample underwent paired RNA-seq and IR-seq. In the germline V gene (reference sequence), CDR1 corresponds to LNHDA and CDR2 to SQIVND. The junction shows trimming of 4 bases on V and 8 bases on J, plus 17 bases between the germline ends. The CDR3 numbers 15 residues from cysteine through phenylalanine. This entry keeps only the CDR3 DNA: 45 bases, framed from base 1.

The chain is assembled from TRBV19 and TRBJ1-4; D gene: possibly TRBD1, on 5 matching bases. The sample was a population of CD138-negative cells sorted from bone marrow. What this sample's cell subset or site label stands for: bone marrow mononuclear cells depleted of CD138+ plasma/myeloma cells by negative magnetic selection. The clonotype was recovered from a donor at least 40 years old with multiple myeloma. The CDR3 reads CASSTVVQGAEKLFF. The base sequence is TGTGCCAGTAGTACTGTTGTCCAGGGAGCCGAAAAACTGTTTTTT.